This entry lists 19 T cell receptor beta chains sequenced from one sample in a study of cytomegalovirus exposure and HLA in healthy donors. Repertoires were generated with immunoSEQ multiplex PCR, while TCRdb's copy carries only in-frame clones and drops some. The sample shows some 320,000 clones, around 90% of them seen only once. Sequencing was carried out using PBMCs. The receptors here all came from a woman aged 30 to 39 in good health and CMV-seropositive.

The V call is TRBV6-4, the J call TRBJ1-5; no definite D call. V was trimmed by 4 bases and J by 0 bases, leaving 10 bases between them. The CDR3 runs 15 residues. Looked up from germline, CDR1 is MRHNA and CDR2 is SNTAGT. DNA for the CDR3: TGTGCCAGCAGTGTGGACGGTAATAGCAATCAGCCCCAGCATTTT. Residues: CASSVDGNSNQPQHF.

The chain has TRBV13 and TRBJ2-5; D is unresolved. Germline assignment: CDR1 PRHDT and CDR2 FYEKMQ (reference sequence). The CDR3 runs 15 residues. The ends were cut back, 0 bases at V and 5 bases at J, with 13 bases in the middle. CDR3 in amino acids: CASSLGRSGWETQYF. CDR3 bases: TGTGCCAGCAGCTTAGGCCGGTCAGGCTGGGAGACCCAGTACTTC.

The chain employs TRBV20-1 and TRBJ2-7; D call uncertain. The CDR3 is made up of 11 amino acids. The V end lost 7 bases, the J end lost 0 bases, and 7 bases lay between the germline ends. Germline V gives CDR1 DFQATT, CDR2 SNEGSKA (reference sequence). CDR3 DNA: TGCAGTGGCACTACCTCCTACGAGCAGTACTTC. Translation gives CSGTTSYEQYF.

The CDR3 here is CASTQSGERGNEKLFF. DNA of the CDR3: TGTGCCAGCACCCAAAGTGGTGAGAGAGGTAATGAAAAACTGTTTTTT. The rearrangement links TRBV2 to TRBJ1-4; D not resolved. Germline V gene lookup returns CDR1 SNHLY and CDR2 FYNNEI. Trimming removed 7 bases from V and 4 bases from J, with 19 bases in between. This CDR3 has 16 residues.

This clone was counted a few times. CDR3 protein: CASSLSGRRSSGYGYTF. The CDR3 nucleotides are TGTGCCAGCAGCTTAAGCGGTAGGAGATCGAGTGGGTATGGCTACACCTTC. This chain uses TRBV7-9 with TRBJ1-2; D ambiguous. Germline CDR1 reads SEHNR; CDR2 reads FQNEAQ (reference sequence). Trimming took 2 bases from V and 5 from J, leaving 21 bases between them. This CDR3 contains 17 residues.

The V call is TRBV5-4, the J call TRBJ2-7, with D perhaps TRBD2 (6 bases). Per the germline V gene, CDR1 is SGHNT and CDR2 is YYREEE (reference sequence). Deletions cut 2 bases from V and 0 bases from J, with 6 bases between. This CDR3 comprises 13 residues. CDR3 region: CASSFGSSYEQYF. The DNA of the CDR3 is TGTGCCAGCAGCTTCGGGAGCTCCTACGAGCAGTACTTC.

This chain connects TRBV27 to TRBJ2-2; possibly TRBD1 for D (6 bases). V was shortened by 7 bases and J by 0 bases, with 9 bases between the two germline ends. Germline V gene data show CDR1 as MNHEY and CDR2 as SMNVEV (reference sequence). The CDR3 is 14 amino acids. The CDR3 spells CASKGHTNTGELFF. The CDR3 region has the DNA TGTGCCAGCAAGGGACATACGAACACCGGGGAGCTGTTTTTT.

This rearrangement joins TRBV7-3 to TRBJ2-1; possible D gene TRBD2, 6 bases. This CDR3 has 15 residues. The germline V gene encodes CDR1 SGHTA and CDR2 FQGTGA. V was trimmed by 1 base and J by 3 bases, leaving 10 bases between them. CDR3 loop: CASSLIGGNYNEQFF. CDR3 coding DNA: TGTGCCAGCAGCTTAATAGGCGGGAACTACAATGAGCAGTTCTTC. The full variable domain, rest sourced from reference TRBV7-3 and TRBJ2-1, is GAGVSQTPSNKVTEKGKYVELRCDPISGHTALYWYRQSLGQGPEFLIYFQGTGAADDSGLPNDRFFAVRPEGSVSTLKIQRTERGDSAVYLCASSLIGGNYNEQFFGPGTRLTVL.

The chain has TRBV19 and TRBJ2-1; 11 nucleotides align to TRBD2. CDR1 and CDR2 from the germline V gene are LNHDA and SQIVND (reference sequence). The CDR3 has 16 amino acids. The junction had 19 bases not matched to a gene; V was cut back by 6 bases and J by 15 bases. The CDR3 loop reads CASRGDTGLAEQDPFF. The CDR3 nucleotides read TGTGCCAGTAGGGGGGATACGGGACTAGCGGAACAAGACCCGTTCTTC.

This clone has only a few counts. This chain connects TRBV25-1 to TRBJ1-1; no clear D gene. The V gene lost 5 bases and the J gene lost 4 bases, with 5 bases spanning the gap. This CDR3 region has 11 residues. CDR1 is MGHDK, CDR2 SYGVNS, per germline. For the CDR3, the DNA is TGTGCCAGCAGTATCTCCACTGAAGCTTTCTTT. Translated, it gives CASSISTEAFF.

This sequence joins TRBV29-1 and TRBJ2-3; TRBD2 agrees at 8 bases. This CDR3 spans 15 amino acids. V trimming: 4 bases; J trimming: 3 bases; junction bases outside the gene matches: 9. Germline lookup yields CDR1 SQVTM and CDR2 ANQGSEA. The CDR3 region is CSVVPSGRFTDTQYF. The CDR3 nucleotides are TGCAGCGTTGTGCCCAGCGGGAGATTTACAGATACGCAGTATTTT.

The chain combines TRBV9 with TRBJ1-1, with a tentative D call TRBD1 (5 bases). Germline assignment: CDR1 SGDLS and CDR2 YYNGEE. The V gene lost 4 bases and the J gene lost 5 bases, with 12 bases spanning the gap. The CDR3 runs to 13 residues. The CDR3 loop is CASSYEGETEAFF. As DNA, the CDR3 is TGTGCCAGCAGCTATGAAGGGGAAACTGAAGCTTTCTTT.

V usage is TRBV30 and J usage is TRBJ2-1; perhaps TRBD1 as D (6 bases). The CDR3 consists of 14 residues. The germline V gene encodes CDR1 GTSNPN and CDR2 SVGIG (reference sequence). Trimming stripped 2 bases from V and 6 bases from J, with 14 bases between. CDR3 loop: CAWSTQGRGNEQFF. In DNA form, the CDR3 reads TGTGCCTGGAGTACACAGGGTCGGGGCAATGAGCAGTTCTTC.

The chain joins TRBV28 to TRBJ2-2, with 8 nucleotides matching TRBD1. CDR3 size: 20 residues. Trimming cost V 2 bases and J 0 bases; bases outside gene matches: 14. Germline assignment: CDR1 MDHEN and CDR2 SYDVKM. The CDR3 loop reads CASSLGDRFRLNANTGELFF. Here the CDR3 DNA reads TGTGCCAGCAGTTTAGGGGACAGGTTTCGTTTAAACGCGAACACCGGGGAGCTGTTTTTT.

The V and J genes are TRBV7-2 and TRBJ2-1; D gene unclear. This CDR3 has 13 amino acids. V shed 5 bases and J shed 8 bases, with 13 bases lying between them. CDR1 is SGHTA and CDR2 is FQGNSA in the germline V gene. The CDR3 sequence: CASSHPSAYEQFF. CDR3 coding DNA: TGTGCCAGCAGCCACCCTTCAGCGTATGAGCAGTTCTTC.

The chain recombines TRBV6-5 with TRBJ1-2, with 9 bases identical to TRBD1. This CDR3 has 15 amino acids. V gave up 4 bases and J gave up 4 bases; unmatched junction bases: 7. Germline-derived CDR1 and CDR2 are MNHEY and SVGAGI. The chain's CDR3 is CASSWTGEGLYGYTF. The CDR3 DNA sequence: TGTGCCAGCAGTTGGACAGGGGAAGGGCTCTATGGCTACACCTTC.

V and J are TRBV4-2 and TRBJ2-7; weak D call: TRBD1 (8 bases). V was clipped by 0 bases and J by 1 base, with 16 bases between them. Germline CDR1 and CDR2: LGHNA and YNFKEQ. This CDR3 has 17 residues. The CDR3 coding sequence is TGTGCCAGCAGCCAAGATTTGGTACAGGGGGGGTCCTACGAGCAGTACTTC. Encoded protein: CASSQDLVQGGSYEQYF.

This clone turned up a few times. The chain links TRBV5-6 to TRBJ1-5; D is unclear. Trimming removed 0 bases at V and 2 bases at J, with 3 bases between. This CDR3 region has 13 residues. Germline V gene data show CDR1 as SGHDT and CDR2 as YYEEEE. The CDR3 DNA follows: TGTGCCAGCAGCTTGGATGGCAATCAGCCCCAGCATTTT. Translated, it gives CASSLDGNQPQHF.

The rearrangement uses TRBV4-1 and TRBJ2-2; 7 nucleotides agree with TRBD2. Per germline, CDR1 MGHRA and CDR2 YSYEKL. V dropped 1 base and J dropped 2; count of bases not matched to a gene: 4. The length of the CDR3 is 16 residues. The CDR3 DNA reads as TGCGCCAGCAGCCAAGTCGGGGGGTATAACACCGGGGAGCTGTTTTTT. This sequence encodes CASSQVGGYNTGELFF.